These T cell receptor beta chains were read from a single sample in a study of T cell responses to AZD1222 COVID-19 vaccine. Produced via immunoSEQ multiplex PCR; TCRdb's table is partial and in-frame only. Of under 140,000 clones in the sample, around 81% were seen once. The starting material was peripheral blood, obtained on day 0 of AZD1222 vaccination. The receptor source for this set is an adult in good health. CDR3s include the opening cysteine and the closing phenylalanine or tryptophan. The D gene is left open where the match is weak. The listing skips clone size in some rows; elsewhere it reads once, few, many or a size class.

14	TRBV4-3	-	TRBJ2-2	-	TGCGCCAGCAGCCAAGATGCGTTTAGCGGGGAGCTGTTTTTT	CASSQDAFSGELFF
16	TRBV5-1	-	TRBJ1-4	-	TGCGCCAGCAGCTTGAGGGCGACAGGTCGGGATGAAAAACTGTTTTTT	CASSLRATGRDEKLFF
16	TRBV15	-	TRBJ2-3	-	TGTGCCACCAGCGAGGAGGACTCTTCTAGCACAGATACGCAGTATTTT	CATSEEDSSSTDTQYF
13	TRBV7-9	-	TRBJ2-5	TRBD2	TGTGCCAGCAGACCAGGACTAGGAGAGACCCAGTACTTC	CASRPGLGETQYF
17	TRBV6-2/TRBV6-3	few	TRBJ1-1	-	TGTGCCAGCAGTTACAATCGGTGGGAGAGGTTGAACACTGAAGCTTTCTTT	CASSYNRWERLNTEAFF
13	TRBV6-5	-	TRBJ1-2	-	TGTGCCAGCAGCCGAGGGTCCTTCTATGGCTACACCTTC	CASSRGSFYGYTF
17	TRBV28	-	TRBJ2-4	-	TGTGCCAGCAGTTTATATGGGGGAGGAGAAGCCAAAAACATTCAGTACTTC	CASSLYGGGEAKNIQYF
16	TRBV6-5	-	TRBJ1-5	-	TGTGCCAGCAGTTACTTGGGCGGCCTCTCCAATCAGCCCCAGCATTTT	CASSYLGGLSNQPQHF
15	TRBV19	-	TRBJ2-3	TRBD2	TGTGCCAGTTTGACTAGCGGGGGATCCACAGATACGCAGTATTTT	CASLTSGGSTDTQYF
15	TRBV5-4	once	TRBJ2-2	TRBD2	TGTGCCAGCAGCTTGGGACTAGCGGTGACCGGGGAGCTGTTTTTT	CASSLGLAVTGELFF
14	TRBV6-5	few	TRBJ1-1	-	TGTGCCAGCAGACCCCTGACAGGGAACACTGAAGCTTTCTTT	CASRPLTGNTEAFF
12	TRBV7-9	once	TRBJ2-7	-	TGTGCCAGCAGCTCACCAGGGTACGAGCAGTACTTC	CASSSPGYEQYF
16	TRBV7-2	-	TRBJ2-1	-	TGTGCCAGCAGCTCCACCGGGACTTATCTCGAAAATGAGCAGTTCTTC	CASSSTGTYLENEQFF
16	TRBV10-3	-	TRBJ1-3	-	TGTGCCATCAGTGAGTCCGGGTCGGGCTCTGGAAACACCATATATTTT	CAISESGSGSGNTIYF
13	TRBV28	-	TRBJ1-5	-	TGTGCCAGCAGTTTATGGGCCCGGGCGCCCCAGCATTTT	CASSLWARAPQHF
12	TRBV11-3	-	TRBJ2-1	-	TGTGCCAGCAGCTTGTCTACAGATGAGCAGTTCTTC	CASSLSTDEQFF
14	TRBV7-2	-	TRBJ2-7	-	TGTGCCAGCAGCTTAGGCGGGACGAGCTACGAGCAGTACTTC	CASSLGGTSYEQYF
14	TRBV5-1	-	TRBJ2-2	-	TGCGCCAGCAGGGAGAGCTTCCGAGGGTCGGAGCTGTTTTTT	CASRESFRGSELFF
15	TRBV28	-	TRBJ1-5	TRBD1	TGTGCCAGCAGTACCCTAGGCAGGGACAGTCAGCCCCAGCATTTT	CASSTLGRDSQPQHF
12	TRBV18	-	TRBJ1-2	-	TGTGCCAGCTCACCCTCCGGGGGCGGCTACACCTTC	CASSPSGGGYTF
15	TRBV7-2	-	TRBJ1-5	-	TGTGCCAGCAGCTTAGGGTCAGCTAGCAATCAGCCCCAGCATTTT	CASSLGSASNQPQHF
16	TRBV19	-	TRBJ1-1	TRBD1	TGTGCCAGTAGTATCCGGGACAGGGTCCCTATCACTGAAGCTTTCTTT	CASSIRDRVPITEAFF
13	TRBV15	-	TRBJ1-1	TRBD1	TGTGCCACCAGCGGACCAGCAGGGGGTGAAGCTTTCTTT	CATSGPAGGEAFF
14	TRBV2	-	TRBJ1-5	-	TGTGCCAGCAGTGGCAGGGATAGCAATCAGCCCCAGCATTTT	CASSGRDSNQPQHF
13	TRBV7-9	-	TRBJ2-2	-	TGTGCCAGCAGCTCCGGAACCACCGGGGAGCTGTTTTTT	CASSSGTTGELFF
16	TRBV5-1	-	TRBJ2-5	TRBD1	TGCGCCAGCAGCCCCGGGACAGGGGGGTACCAAGAGACCCAGTACTTC	CASSPGTGGYQETQYF
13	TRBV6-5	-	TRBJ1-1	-	TGTGCCAGCAGTAGAACAGGGCCCCATGAAGCTTTCTTT	CASSRTGPHEAFF
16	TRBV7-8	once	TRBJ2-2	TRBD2	TGTGCCAGCAGCTCATCAAGTAGCGGGAGCACCGGGGAGCTGTTTTTT	CASSSSSSGSTGELFF
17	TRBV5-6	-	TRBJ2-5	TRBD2	TGTGCCAGCAGCTGGTCCGCACGGGGGGGACATCAAGAGACCCAGTACTTC	CASSWSARGGHQETQYF